The 18 T cell receptor beta chains presented below share a single source sample, sequenced in a study of blood T cell repertoires in COVID-19. TCRdb's copy holds only in-frame clones and misses some; the assay was immunoSEQ multiplex PCR. The sample lists 120,000 to 150,000 clones; roughly 80% were seen once. Sequencing was done on a sample of PBMCs or T cells enriched from blood (not recorded which). These receptors were collected from a middle-aged woman who had recovered from COVID-19.

The chain links TRBV7-8 to TRBJ2-7; TRBD1 might be the D (6 bases). V was shortened by 7 bases and J by 6 bases, with 16 bases between the two germline ends. Germline V lookup: CDR1 SGHVS, CDR2 FQNEAQ. The CDR3 covers 13 residues. CDR3 loop: CASIPEGVGEQYF. The CDR3 DNA reads TGTGCCAGCATCCCCGAGGGGGTCGGCGAGCAGTACTTC.

The chain links TRBV4-1 to TRBJ2-1, with a tentative D call TRBD2 (7 bases). This CDR3 region has 16 residues. V lost 3 bases, J lost 6 bases, and 18 bases lay in between. The germline CDR1 and CDR2 sequences are MGHRA and YSYEKL. CDR3 amino acids: CASSHNRGRARNEQFF. CDR3 nucleotides: TGCGCCAGCAGCCACAATAGGGGGAGGGCCCGCAATGAGCAGTTCTTC.

This clone appeared a few times. This chain connects TRBV6-5 to TRBJ2-2; no definite D call. The CDR3 has 13 residues. CDR1 and CDR2 (germline): MNHEY, SVGAGI. V lost 5 bases and J 1 base, leaving 5 bases between the germline ends. In DNA form, the CDR3 reads TGTGCCAGCAGTACTATGAACACCGGGGAGCTGTTTTTT. Its translation is CASSTMNTGELFF.

Concerning this clone itself: An end of the junction differs from the germline gene, which may be a read error. V gene TRBV27 combines with J gene TRBJ2-1, with D perhaps matching TRBD2 (5 bases). Germline loops: CDR1 MNHEY, CDR2 SMNVEV (reference sequence). The CDR3 runs 13 residues. The CDR3 DNA sequence: TGTGCCAACAGTCGGACTGTTTACAATGAGCAGTTCTTC. It codes for CANSRTVYNEQFF.

V usage is TRBV5-1 and J usage is TRBJ1-1; D might be TRBD1 (5 bases). With 4 bases removed from V and 4 bases from J, the gap between germline ends came to 11 bases. In germline, CDR1 is SGHRS, CDR2 YFSETQ. This CDR3 comprises 13 residues. The CDR3 nucleotides read TGCGCCAGCAGCCCGGGGGGGACCACTGAAGCTTTCTTT. Amino acids: CASSPGGTTEAFF.

This chain uses TRBV18 with TRBJ1-1, with 7 positions matching TRBD1. Germline CDR1 reads KGHSH; CDR2 reads LQKENI. V lost 2 bases to trimming and J lost 0 bases; unmatched junction nucleotides: 9. There are 17 residues in the CDR3. The CDR3 DNA sequence: TGTGCCAGCTCACCAGTAGGTTGGACAGGCATGAACACTGAAGCTTTCTTT. Protein product: CASSPVGWTGMNTEAFF.

The chain links TRBV7-6 to TRBJ1-5; TRBD1 agrees at 7 bases. The CDR3 has 14 residues. V trimming: 0 bases; J trimming: 4 bases; junction bases outside the gene matches: 0. CDR1 and CDR2 from the germline V gene are SGHVS and FNYEAQ. DNA of the CDR3: TGTGCCAGCAGCTTAGCACAGGGGAATCAGCCCCAGCATTTT. Translation gives CASSLAQGNQPQHF.

The genes are TRBV6-6 and TRBJ2-5; D is possibly TRBD1 (6 bases). The CDR3 extends over 15 amino acids. V gave up 6 bases and J gave up 5 bases, with 19 bases separating them. CDR1 is MNHNY and CDR2 is SVGAGI in the germline V gene (reference sequence). In nucleotides, the CDR3 is TGTGCCAGCAGCAATCCAGGGGCAGGGTTGGAGACCCAGTACTTC. Its protein product is CASSNPGAGLETQYF.

The gene calls are TRBV11-2 and TRBJ2-2, with 10 bases identical to TRBD1. Germline lookup yields CDR1 SGHAT and CDR2 FQNNGV. V gave up 1 base and J gave up 6 bases; unmatched junction bases: 8. The CDR3 sequence is 17 residues long. Here the CDR3 reads CASSLGYGDRGPGELFF. CDR3 nucleotides: TGTGCCAGCAGCTTAGGATACGGGGACAGGGGCCCCGGGGAGCTGTTTTTT.

The chain couples TRBV5-8 to TRBJ2-7; no definite D call. Germline V lookup: CDR1 SGHTS, CDR2 YDEGEE. The CDR3 runs to 11 residues. V lost 0 bases and J 7 bases, leaving 5 bases between the germline ends. CDR3 sequence (DNA): TGTGCCAGCAGCTTGGTCATTGAGCAGTACTTC. Translated, it gives CASSLVIEQYF.

CDR3 residues: CATGLAGGDTQYF. CDR3 bases: TGTGCCACCGGACTAGCGGGAGGAGATACGCAGTATTTT. The V call is TRBV10-3, the J call TRBJ2-3; 14 positions agree with TRBD2. Germline V gene lookup returns CDR1 ENHRY and CDR2 SYGVKD. CDR3 size: 13 residues. The ends lost 10 bases at V and 5 bases at J; junction bases unmatched: 2.

This rearrangement joins TRBV6-2 or TRBV6-3 to TRBJ2-1, with a possible D match to TRBD2 (5 bases). Trimming cost V 2 bases and J 9 bases, with 23 bases left between them. Per the germline V gene, CDR1 is MNHEY and CDR2 is SVGEGT. The CDR3 contains 17 residues. The CDR3 is CASSYSPRRLRVSEQFF. The CDR3 DNA reads as TGTGCCAGCAGTTACAGCCCACGTAGATTGAGGGTGAGTGAGCAGTTCTTC.

The chain couples TRBV5-1 to TRBJ2-2, with 9 positions matching TRBD2. Germline V lookup: CDR1 SGHRS, CDR2 YFSETQ. Losses at the gene ends were 0 bases for V and 7 bases for J; bases not matched to a gene: 7. This CDR3 has 16 residues. In nucleotides, the CDR3 is TGCGCCAGCAGCTTGGGCGCTAGCGGGATAATCGGGGAGCTGTTTTTT. Its protein is CASSLGASGIIGELFF.

The V gene is TRBV9, the J gene TRBJ2-1; 8 bases are shared with TRBD2. CDR3 size: 15 residues. V gave up 6 bases and J gave up 2 bases; unmatched junction bases: 7. Per the germline V gene, CDR1 is SGDLS and CDR2 is YYNGEE. CDR3 DNA: TGTGCCAGCACCGGGGGGGGTCGACCCTACAATGAGCAGTTCTTC. It encodes CASTGGGRPYNEQFF.

This clone was recorded at least ten times. This sequence joins TRBV11-2 and TRBJ1-2; TRBD1 aligns across 11 bases. Per the germline V gene, CDR1 is SGHAT and CDR2 is FQNNGV. J was trimmed by 5 bases and V by 11 bases; bases with no gene match: 7. This CDR3 has 13 amino acids. Here the CDR3 DNA reads TGTGCCGGCTCGGGACAGGGGGAGTATGGCTACACCTTC. Its protein is CAGSGQGEYGYTF.

In this sample, this clone turned up a few times. The chain combines TRBV19 with TRBJ2-2, with 15 nucleotides matching TRBD2. V shed 6 bases, J shed 7 bases, and the junction held 6 bases outside the gene matches. The germline gives CDR1 LNHDA, CDR2 SQIVND (reference sequence). The CDR3 has 16 residues. DNA of the CDR3: TGTGCCAGTAGAACTGGACTAGCGGGAGGGAGCGGGGAGCTGTTTTTT. Its protein is CASRTGLAGGSGELFF.

This clone has only a few counts. This chain joins TRBV12-3 or TRBV12-4 and TRBJ1-2; unclear D gene. CDR3 length: 13 amino acids. V lost 6 bases and J lost 1, with 9 bases in between. The CDR3 nucleotides read TGTGCCAGCAGCGAGACACTTAACTATGGCTACACCTTC. Residues: CASSETLNYGYTF.

The chain combines TRBV27 with TRBJ1-5; D may be TRBD1 (5 bases). The CDR3 is made up of 19 amino acids. With 6 bases removed from V and 4 bases from J, the gap between germline ends came to 28 bases. From germline, CDR1 is MNHEY and CDR2 SMNVEV (reference sequence). Here the CDR3 DNA reads TGTGCCAGCAGACGTTTGGTAATATTTTGGGGGGTAGGGAATCAGCCCCAGCATTTT. Encoded protein: CASRRLVIFWGVGNQPQHF.